A single sample is the source of the 27 T cell receptor beta chains below, sequenced in a study of T cells in Graves' hyperthyroidism and ophthalmopathy. What was amplified from RNA transcripts were TCR beta CDR3 regions. A set of HTBI primers served as the primers for a first-round RT-PCR of the TCR CDR3. Using its own MiXCR run on the multiplex PCR reads, TCRdb lists one record per CDR3 protein. The data show hundreds of thousands of distinct CDR3 sequences, about 14% seen once. Sequenced input: blood. Source of these receptors: a woman between 50 and 59 years old with Graves' ophthalmopathy.

Worth noting for this clonotype: This may come from a read error, since a much larger clone is one base off. The genes are TRBV6-6 and TRBJ2-5; no clear D. There are 14 residues in the CDR3. Trimming shortened V by 7 bases and J by 7 bases, and 19 bases separated the two germline ends. Per the germline V gene, CDR1 is MNHNY and CDR2 is SVGAGI (reference sequence). The CDR3 region has the DNA TGTGCCAGCACCGACCGGCTAATTATGGGGACCCAGTACTTC. Protein sequence: CASTDRLIMGTQYF.

This clonotype was counted between two and nine times. This chain connects TRBV6-2 or TRBV6-3 to TRBJ1-5; 8 positions agree with TRBD1. The CDR3 spans 16 residues. The trim removed 6 bases at V and 2 bases at J, leaving 9 bases unmatched. Germline V gene sequence: CDR1 MNHEY, CDR2 SVGEGT. The CDR3 is CASRPKTGVGNQPQHF. For the CDR3, the DNA is TGTGCCAGCAGGCCCAAGACAGGGGTCGGCAATCAGCCCCAGCATTTT.

The DNA for the CDR3 is TGTGCCAGCAGCTTAGGTAACGGTCCCCACGAGCAGTACTTC. Translating gives CASSLGNGPHEQYF. V is TRBV7-2 and J is TRBJ2-7; D unclear. The CDR3 loop spans 14 amino acids. In germline, CDR1 is SGHTA, CDR2 FQGNSA. Trimming cost V 1 base and J 5 bases, with 12 bases left between them.

The table lists this clonotype with many counts. The rearrangement links TRBV7-2 to TRBJ2-7; 11 bases match TRBD2. Germline values: CDR1 SGHTA, CDR2 FQGNSA. Trimming cost V 1 base and J 3 bases; bases outside gene matches: 2. The CDR3 runs to 15 residues. Here the CDR3 reads CASSLGLAGFYEQYF. As DNA, the CDR3 is TGTGCCAGCAGCTTAGGACTAGCGGGGTTCTACGAGCAGTACTTC.

The chain couples TRBV7-9 to TRBJ2-2; the D is unclear. Germline CDR1 SEHNR, CDR2 FQNEAQ (reference sequence). Between the trimmed V and J ends, which lost 5 bases and 7 bases, there was a span of 14 bases. This CDR3 contains 14 residues. CDR3: CASSPAEKGGELFF. As DNA, the CDR3 is TGTGCCAGCAGCCCCGCGGAGAAAGGCGGGGAGCTGTTTTTT. Full variable domain (outside the CDR3, taken from reference TRBV7-9 and TRBJ2-2): DTGVSQNPRHKITKRGQNVTFRCDPISEHNRLYWYRQTLGQGPEFLTYFQNEAQLEKSRLLSDRFSAERPKGSFSTLEIQRTEQGDSAMYLCASSPAEKGGELFFGEGSRLTVL.

Many counts were recorded for this clonotype. For the CDR3, the DNA is TGTGCCAGCTCAGGACAGGGTCTCAATCAGCCCCAGCATTTT. Translation: CASSGQGLNQPQHF. The gene calls are TRBV18 and TRBJ1-5, with TRBD1 matching 8 bases. J was trimmed by 3 bases and V by 5 bases; bases with no gene match: 3. CDR1 is KGHSH and CDR2 is LQKENI in the germline V gene. CDR3 length: 14 residues.

A few counts support this clonotype. The V gene is TRBV5-1, the J gene TRBJ2-1, with D perhaps being TRBD1 or TRBD2 (6 bases each). The V end lost 1 base, the J end lost 5 bases, and 16 bases lay between the germline ends. There are 16 residues in the CDR3. Germline V gene data show CDR1 as SGHRS and CDR2 as YFSETQ. The DNA for the CDR3 is TGCGCCAGCAGCTTGACGGGCCTGGGGGGCCACAATGAGCAGTTCTTC. It specifies CASSLTGLGGHNEQFF.

The chain links TRBV28 to TRBJ2-3; weak D call: TRBD1 (5 bases). The germline CDR1 and CDR2 sequences are MDHEN and SYDVKM. V shed 7 bases and J shed 3 bases, with 14 bases lying between them. The CDR3 runs to 14 residues. CDR3 region: CASNTPRQTDTQYF. The CDR3 DNA reads as TGTGCCAGCAACACCCCCAGACAGACAGATACGCAGTATTTT.

This clonotype was counted many times. This sequence joins TRBV7-2 and TRBJ2-1, with 8 bases aligning to TRBD1. This CDR3 has 16 amino acids. Germline CDR1 is SGHTA and CDR2 is FQGNSA. After removal of 5 bases from V and 3 bases from J, the junction contained 9 bases not matched to a gene. In DNA, the CDR3 is TGTGCCAGCAGCCAGAGGACAGGGCTCAACTACAATGAGCAGTTCTTC. Its protein product is CASSQRTGLNYNEQFF.

This clonotype was seen many times. The chain couples TRBV12-3 or TRBV12-4 to TRBJ2-5; D possibly corresponds to TRBD2 (6 bases). This CDR3 is 13 amino acids long. V was cut by 7 bases and J by 5 bases, with 14 bases left in between. The CDR3 loop is CASTMTRRETQYF. The CDR3 nucleotides read TGTGCCAGCACCATGACTAGGAGGGAGACCCAGTACTTC.

There are many counts of this clonotype. V gene TRBV9 combines with J gene TRBJ2-7, with 16 bases lining up with TRBD2. Trimming took 3 bases from V and 2 from J; bases not matched to a gene: 8. CDR1 and CDR2 (germline): SGDLS, YYNGEE. The CDR3 runs to 18 residues. The CDR3 region has the DNA TGTGCCAGCAGCGAGGGGACTAGCGGGAGGGCCGGGACCTACGAGCAGTACTTC. It specifies CASSEGTSGRAGTYEQYF.

The J gene is TRBJ1-1, the V gene TRBV29-1; TRBD1 agrees at 7 bases. This CDR3 spans 14 amino acids. Germline lookup yields CDR1 SQVTM and CDR2 ANQGSEA. V shed 7 bases and J 1 base; nucleotides not matched to a gene: 9. The chain's CDR3 is CSGTGAGGNTEAFF. The CDR3 DNA sequence: TGCAGCGGAACAGGGGCAGGGGGGAACACTGAAGCTTTCTTT.

This clonotype was detected ten times or more. J is TRBJ1-1 and V is TRBV3-1; D possibly corresponds to TRBD1 (6 bases). Trimming left V 6 bases short and J 1 base short, with 9 bases between. This CDR3 has 13 amino acids. In germline, CDR1 is LGHDT, CDR2 YNNKEL (reference sequence). The CDR3 region is CASRLQGNTEAFF. DNA of the CDR3: TGTGCCAGCAGACTACAGGGGAACACTGAAGCTTTCTTT.

This clonotype occurred a few times. The chain combines TRBV6-1 with TRBJ2-2, with TRBD2 matching over 10 bases. V lost 6 bases to trimming and J lost 1 base; unmatched junction nucleotides: 5. CDR1 MNHNS and CDR2 SASEGT come from the germline V gene. CDR3 length equals 16 residues. In DNA form, the CDR3 reads TGTGCCAGCAGATTCACTAGCGGGATGAACACCGGGGAGCTGTTTTTT. Translation: CASRFTSGMNTGELFF.

V usage is TRBV30 and J usage is TRBJ2-2; TRBD1 is a possible D gene (6 bases). CDR1 is GTSNPN and CDR2 is SVGIG in the germline V gene (reference sequence). The length of the CDR3 is 14 residues. V was shortened by 3 bases and J by 1 base, with 9 bases between the two germline ends. The CDR3 nucleotides are TGTGCCTGGAGGGACAGATTGAACACCGGGGAGCTGTTTTTT. Translated, it gives CAWRDRLNTGELFF.

This clonotype was counted many times. CDR3 amino acids: CASAGPGNTIYF. CDR3 DNA sequence: TGTGCTAGTGCAGGGCCAGGAAACACCATATATTTT. The chain employs TRBV12-5 and TRBJ1-3, with D maybe TRBD1 (5 bases). The V and J ends lost 7 bases and 4 bases respectively, with 8 bases between them. CDR1 is LGHNT and CDR2 is FRNRAP in the germline V gene. There are 12 residues in the CDR3.

As DNA, the CDR3 is TGTGCCAGCTCGCAGTCAGGGCTCTATGGCTACACCTTC. Protein: CASSQSGLYGYTF. V usage is TRBV6-2 or TRBV6-3 and J usage is TRBJ1-2; tentative D call: TRBD1 (5 bases). CDR1 is MNHEY, CDR2 SVGEGT, per germline. This CDR3 comprises 13 residues. V was clipped by 8 bases and J by 4 bases, with 14 bases between them.

There are many counts of this clonotype. The chain has TRBV7-8 and TRBJ1-1; D remains ambiguous. The CDR3 contains 15 residues. The germline CDR1 and CDR2 sequences are SGHVS and FQNEAQ. V dropped 8 bases and J dropped 2 bases, with 18 bases sitting between them. The CDR3 here is CASVPSRGRNTEAFF. The DNA for the CDR3 is TGTGCCAGCGTCCCGAGTCGAGGGCGAAACACTGAAGCTTTCTTT.

This clonotype was seen at least ten times. The V and J genes are TRBV20-1 and TRBJ2-3; 7 nucleotides match TRBD2. Looked up from germline, CDR1 is DFQATT and CDR2 is SNEGSKA (reference sequence). V trimming: 3 bases; J trimming: 0 bases; junction bases outside the gene matches: 6. The CDR3 totals 15 residues. The chain's CDR3 is CSASSARESTDTQYF. The CDR3 coding sequence is TGCAGTGCTAGTTCGGCGCGGGAGAGCACAGATACGCAGTATTTT.

This clonotype has at least ten counts. The gene calls are TRBV7-9 and TRBJ1-4, with 9 bases fitting TRBD1. Trimming at V came to 4 bases and at J to 5 bases, leaving 14 bases not matched to a gene. The V gene's germline CDR1 is SEHNR and CDR2 FQNEAQ (reference sequence). There are 18 residues in the CDR3. CDR3 bases: TGTGCCAGCAGCTCGTCCCGGGACAGGGTCGGGGAAAATGAAAAACTGTTTTTT. This codes for CASSSSRDRVGENEKLFF.

Ten or more counts support this clonotype. As DNA, the CDR3 is TGTGCCTGGGGGGGACAGCTCGATCAGCCCCAGCATTTT. The encoded protein is CAWGGQLDQPQHF. The chain has TRBV30 and TRBJ1-5; TRBD1 agrees at 7 bases. This CDR3 is built from 13 residues. Trimming took 5 bases from V and 5 from J; bases not matched to a gene: 6. The germline V gene has CDR1 GTSNPN and CDR2 SVGIG (reference sequence).

This clonotype was observed at least ten times. The chain uses TRBV20-1 and TRBJ1-5; D remains unclear. V dropped 1 base and J dropped 4 bases, with 11 bases sitting between them. The CDR3 sequence is 14 residues long. Germline V gene data show CDR1 as DFQATT and CDR2 as SNEGSKA (reference sequence). This CDR3 reads CSARGKEGNQPQHF. The CDR3 region has the DNA TGCAGTGCTAGAGGCAAAGAAGGGAATCAGCCCCAGCATTTT.

This clonotype was counted ten times or more. V gene TRBV11-2 combines with J gene TRBJ2-5, with D possibly TRBD1 on 5 matching bases. V was cut by 1 base and J by 9 bases, with 18 bases left in between. The germline gives CDR1 SGHAT, CDR2 FQNNGV. The CDR3 contains 15 residues. DNA for the CDR3: TGTGCCAGCAGCTTAGGCCCAGACTCAGGGTGGGCCCAGTACTTC. This sequence encodes CASSLGPDSGWAQYF.

In its sample, this clonotype was seen a few times. The genes are TRBV5-1 and TRBJ1-5; 7 bases match TRBD1. After removal of 4 bases from V and 6 bases from J, the junction contained 7 bases not matched to a gene. The CDR3 runs 14 residues. Germline CDR1 is SGHRS and CDR2 is YFSETQ. The CDR3 region has the DNA TGCGCCAGCAGCCCGGGGACAGCGAGTCAGCCCCAGCATTTT. It codes for CASSPGTASQPQHF.

This clonotype was observed at least ten times. The V gene is TRBV27, the J gene TRBJ2-3; 7 nucleotides align to TRBD1. CDR3 length: 17 amino acids. Germline CDR1 MNHEY, CDR2 SMNVEV (reference sequence). V trimming: 4 bases; J trimming: 1 base; junction bases outside the gene matches: 11. CDR3 sequence reads: CASSSPRQGFGTDTQYF. In DNA form, the CDR3 reads TGTGCCAGCAGTTCGCCCCGACAGGGCTTCGGCACAGATACGCAGTATTTT.

This clonotype has at least ten counts. V is TRBV12-3 or TRBV12-4 and J is TRBJ2-1; TRBD2 agrees at 7 bases. Unmatched junction bases numbered 8, after V lost 3 bases and J lost 6 bases. This CDR3 spans 15 amino acids. In nucleotides, the CDR3 is TGTGCCAGCAGTTTCGTGGGAGGGCCATCCAATGAGCAGTTCTTC. It is translated as CASSFVGGPSNEQFF.

This clonotype was seen repeatedly, ten times or more. This chain uses TRBV7-3 with TRBJ2-1, with TRBD2 matching 7 bases. Germline V gene lookup returns CDR1 SGHTA and CDR2 FQGTGA. The CDR3 loop spans 15 amino acids. J gave up 5 bases and V 2 bases, and 6 bases lay outside the gene matches. The CDR3: CASSLGSGPNNEQFF. The CDR3 DNA follows: TGTGCCAGCAGCTTAGGTAGCGGGCCGAACAATGAGCAGTTCTTC.